These T cell receptor beta chains were read from a single sample in a study of T cells in Graves' hyperthyroidism and ophthalmopathy. From the multiplex PCR reads, TCRdb called clonotypes with MiXCR, one entry per CDR3 protein. This table holds under 450,000 distinct CDR3 sequences, 15% to 18% found once. Sequencing was carried out using blood. The receptors were sampled from a woman under 30 with Graves' hyperthyroidism. The CDR3 runs from the conserved cysteine through the conserved F or W. A D gene is named only where the DNA matches it firmly. A clone size is listed for some rows: how often the clone was seen (once, few, many), or a class if it is expanded.

v_call,clone_size,j_call,d_call,cdr3_aa,cdr3_nt
TRBV6-1,.,TRBJ1-4,TRBD1,CASSRTGGSANEKLFF,TGTGCCAGCAGTAGGACAGGGGGCTCGGCTAATGAAAAACTGTTTTTT
TRBV6-2/TRBV6-3,.,TRBJ1-2,.,CASRVPQIYGYTF,TGTGCCAGCAGAGTGCCCCAGATTTATGGCTACACCTTC
TRBV27,.,TRBJ1-1,TRBD1,CASRLQGLNTEAFF,TGTGCCAGCAGACTACAGGGGCTGAACACTGAAGCTTTCTTT
TRBV18,few,TRBJ2-7,TRBD2,CASSPRTSGGATYEQYF,TGTGCCAGCTCACCACGGACTAGCGGGGGGGCTACCTACGAGCAGTACTTC
TRBV10-3,few,TRBJ2-7,TRBD1,CASSGTGDWQYF,TGTGCCAGCTCCGGGACAGGGGATTGGCAGTACTTC
TRBV12-3/TRBV12-4,many,TRBJ1-6,.,CASSSREDSPLHF,TGTGCCAGCAGTTCAAGGGAGGATTCACCCCTCCACTTT
TRBV12-3/TRBV12-4,few,TRBJ1-2,.,CASSLNRRAIYTF,TGTGCCAGCAGTTTAAATAGACGAGCGATCTACACCTTC
TRBV7-2,many,TRBJ2-7,.,CASSRWDGSYEQYF,TGTGCCAGCAGCCGATGGGACGGTTCCTACGAGCAGTACTTC
TRBV11-2,many,TRBJ1-5,TRBD1,CASSPSGGWSQPQHF,TGTGCCAGCAGCCCTTCAGGGGGTTGGAGTCAGCCCCAGCATTTT
TRBV2,many,TRBJ2-7,TRBD2,CASRSRTSGVHEQYF,TGTGCCAGCAGATCTCGGACTAGCGGGGTTCACGAGCAGTACTTC
TRBV7-3,.,TRBJ1-3,.,CASSFGPMGSGNTIYF,TGTGCCAGCAGCTTTGGGCCGATGGGCTCTGGAAACACCATATATTTT
TRBV6-5,few,TRBJ2-1,.,CASSYPGPYNEQFF,TGTGCCAGCAGTTACCCCGGACCCTACAATGAGCAGTTCTTC
TRBV7-9,.,TRBJ1-4,.,CASGWGANEKLFF,TGTGCCAGCGGTTGGGGGGCTAATGAAAAACTGTTTTTT
TRBV6-1,many,TRBJ2-7,TRBD1,CASRTGASYEQYF,TGTGCCAGCCGTACAGGGGCCTCCTACGAGCAGTACTTC
TRBV27,.,TRBJ2-3,.,CASTWPADQGSGATDTQYF,TGTGCCAGCACCTGGCCAGCCGACCAGGGAAGTGGGGCCACAGATACGCAGTATTTT
TRBV7-9,once,TRBJ2-5,.,CASSRWETQCF,TGTGCCAGCAGCCGTTGGGAGACCCAGTGCTTC
TRBV20-1,many,TRBJ1-2,.,CSAGASRGYTF,TGCAGTGCTGGGGCCTCGCGTGGCTACACCTTC
TRBV5-1,few,TRBJ1-5,TRBD1,CASSLGTGGFNQPQHF,TGCGCCAGCAGCTTGGGGACAGGGGGTTTCAATCAGCCCCAGCATTTT
TRBV20-1,few,TRBJ2-1,TRBD2,CSAGLTSGRRADEQFF,TGCAGTGCTGGATTGACTAGCGGGAGGCGGGCGGATGAGCAGTTCTTC
TRBV27,.,TRBJ2-2,TRBD1,CASSPGTGIAGELFF,TGTGCCAGCAGTCCAGGGACAGGGATAGCGGGGGAGCTGTTTTTT
TRBV5-6,many,TRBJ2-1,.,CASSYNNEQFF,TGTGCCAGCAGCTACAACAATGAGCAGTTCTTC
TRBV28,many,TRBJ2-7,.,CASSFGFSSSYEQYF,TGTGCCAGCAGTTTTGGGTTTAGCAGTTCTTACGAGCAGTACTTC
TRBV2,many,TRBJ2-1,.,CASSVARDNEQFF,TGTGCCAGCAGTGTCGCAAGGGACAATGAGCAGTTCTTC
TRBV7-3,many,TRBJ2-7,.,CASSSLRGEQYF,TGTGCCAGCAGCTCCTTGCGGGGCGAGCAGTACTTC
TRBV12-3/TRBV12-4,many,TRBJ1-4,.,CASSPRAGPTNEKLFF,TGTGCCAGCAGCCCGCGGGCGGGCCCGACTAATGAAAAACTGTTTTTT
TRBV12-3/TRBV12-4,many,TRBJ1-5,TRBD1,CASSLGQGGSYSNQPQHF,TGTGCCAGCAGTTTAGGACAGGGGGGATCATATAGCAATCAGCCCCAGCATTTT
TRBV6-5,.,TRBJ2-7,.,CASSYSTRRGEQYF,TGTGCCAGCAGTTACTCGACTAGACGGGGCGAGCAGTACTTC
TRBV27,many,TRBJ2-3,.,CASSLRLGTPSTDTQYF,TGTGCCAGCAGTTTAAGGCTCGGGACTCCGAGCACAGATACGCAGTATTTT
TRBV20-1,many,TRBJ1-3,.,CSAIGGGNTIYF,TGCAGTGCTATAGGGGGGGGAAACACCATATATTTT
TRBV7-3,once,TRBJ1-4,.,CASSSPPGGITEKLFF,TGTGCCAGCAGCTCCCCCCCGGGAGGGATCACTGAAAAACTGTTTTTT
TRBV28,many,TRBJ2-7,.,CASNREEYEQYF,TGTGCCAGCAACAGGGAGGAGTACGAGCAGTACTTC
TRBV18,many,TRBJ2-7,TRBD1,CASGQGFDEQYF,TGTGCCAGTGGACAGGGGTTCGACGAGCAGTACTTC
TRBV7-2,many,TRBJ2-5,TRBD1,CASKLNRGQETQYF,TGTGCCAGCAAACTGAACAGGGGCCAAGAGACCCAGTACTTC
TRBV11-1,many,TRBJ2-1,TRBD2,CASSFLAGVMNEQFF,TGTGCCAGCAGCTTTTTAGCGGGAGTTATGAATGAGCAGTTCTTC
TRBV7-2,large,TRBJ2-5,.,CASSLPGTSTTQYF,TGTGCCAGCAGCTTACCTGGCACCTCGACGACCCAGTACTTC
TRBV7-8,many,TRBJ2-7,.,CASSSGSAYEQYF,TGTGCCAGCAGCTCCGGGTCGGCCTACGAGCAGTACTTC
TRBV2,.,TRBJ2-3,TRBD2,CASSNLGLAGTDTQYF,TGTGCCAGCAGTAATCTAGGACTAGCGGGCACAGATACGCAGTATTTT
TRBV6-2/TRBV6-3,many,TRBJ2-7,.,CASRPAGRSYEQYF,TGTGCCAGCAGACCCGCGGGGCGGTCCTACGAGCAGTACTTC
TRBV6-1,many,TRBJ1-1,TRBD1,CASSNSQGRAEAFF,TGTGCCAGCAGTAATTCACAGGGGCGGGCTGAAGCTTTCTTT
TRBV7-9,.,TRBJ1-4,.,CASAFGSTNEKLFF,TGTGCCAGCGCTTTCGGTTCAACTAATGAAAAACTGTTTTTT
TRBV3-1,many,TRBJ2-7,TRBD2,CASSQRLAGVGEQYF,TGTGCCAGCAGCCAACGACTAGCGGGAGTGGGGGAGCAGTACTTC
TRBV4-3,many,TRBJ2-7,.,CASSQVYGFRGREQYF,TGCGCCAGCAGCCAAGTCTATGGCTTCAGGGGACGGGAGCAGTACTTC
TRBV12-3/TRBV12-4,many,TRBJ1-2,.,CASSLSIGGGYGYTF,TGTGCCAGCAGTTTAAGTATAGGAGGGGGATATGGCTACACCTTC
TRBV7-8,many,TRBJ2-1,.,CASSNLLGTVYNEQFF,TGTGCCAGCAGCAACCTCTTGGGGACCGTTTACAATGAGCAGTTCTTC
TRBV6-2/TRBV6-3,.,TRBJ1-4,.,CASSYPRRLRYEKLFF,TGTGCCAGCAGTTACCCCCGACGTCTACGTTACGAAAAACTGTTTTTT
TRBV20-1,few,TRBJ2-1,.,CSADSDYPNEQFF,TGCAGTGCTGATAGCGATTATCCCAATGAGCAGTTCTTC
TRBV19,.,TRBJ1-1,TRBD1,CASSNLGTGRNTEAFF,TGTGCCAGTAGTAATTTGGGGACAGGGCGAAACACTGAAGCTTTCTTT